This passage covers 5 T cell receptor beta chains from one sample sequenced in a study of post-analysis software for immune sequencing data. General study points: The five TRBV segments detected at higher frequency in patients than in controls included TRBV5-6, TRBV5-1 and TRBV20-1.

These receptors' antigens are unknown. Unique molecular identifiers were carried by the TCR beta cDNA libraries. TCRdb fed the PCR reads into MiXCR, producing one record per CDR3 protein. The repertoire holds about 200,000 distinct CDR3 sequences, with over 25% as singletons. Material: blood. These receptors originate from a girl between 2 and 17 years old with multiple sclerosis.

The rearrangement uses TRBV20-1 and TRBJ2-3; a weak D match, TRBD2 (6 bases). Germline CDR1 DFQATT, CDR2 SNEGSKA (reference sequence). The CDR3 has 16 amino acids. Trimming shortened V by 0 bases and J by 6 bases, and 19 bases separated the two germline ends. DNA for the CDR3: TGCAGTGCTAGAGATCAATTAGCGGCGGACGCGGATACGCAGTATTTT. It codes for CSARDQLAADADTQYF.

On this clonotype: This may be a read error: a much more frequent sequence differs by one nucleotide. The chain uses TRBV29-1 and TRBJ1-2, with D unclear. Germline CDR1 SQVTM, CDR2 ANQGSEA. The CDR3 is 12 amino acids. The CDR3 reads CSVEVLNYGHTF. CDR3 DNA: TGCAGCGTTGAAGTCCTGAACTATGGCCACACCTTC. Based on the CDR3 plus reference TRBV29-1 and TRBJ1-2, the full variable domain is SAVISQKPSRDICQRGTSLTIQCQVDSQVTMMFWYRQQPGQSLTLIATANQGSEATYESGFVIDKFPISRPNLTFSTLTVSNMSPEDSSIYLCSVEVLNYGHTFGSGTRLTVV.

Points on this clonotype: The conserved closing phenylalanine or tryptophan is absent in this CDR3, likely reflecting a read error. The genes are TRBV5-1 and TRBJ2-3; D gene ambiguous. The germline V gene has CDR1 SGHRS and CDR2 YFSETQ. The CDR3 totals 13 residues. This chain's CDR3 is CAGSLANPDTQYL. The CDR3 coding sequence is TGCGCCGGCAGCTTGGCCAACCCGGATACGCAGTATTTG.

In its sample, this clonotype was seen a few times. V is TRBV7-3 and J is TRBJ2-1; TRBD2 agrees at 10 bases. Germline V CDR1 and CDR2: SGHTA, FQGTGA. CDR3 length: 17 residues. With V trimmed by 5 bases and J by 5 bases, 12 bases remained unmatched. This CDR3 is CASSRGGSGGFDNEQFF. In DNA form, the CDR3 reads TGTGCCAGCAGCCGCGGGGGTAGCGGGGGGTTTGACAATGAGCAGTTCTTC.

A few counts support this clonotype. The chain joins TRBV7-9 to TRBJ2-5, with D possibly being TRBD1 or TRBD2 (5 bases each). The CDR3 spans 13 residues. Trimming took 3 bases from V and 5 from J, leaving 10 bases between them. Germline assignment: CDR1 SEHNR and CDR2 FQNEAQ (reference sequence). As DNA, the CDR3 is TGTGCCAGCAGCTTGCGCGAGGGGGAGACCCAGTACTTC. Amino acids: CASSLREGETQYF.